These 8 T cell receptor beta chains were sequenced from one sample in a study of CD8 T cells in ankylosing spondylitis. TCRdb ran MiXCR on the 5' RACE reads and lists one entry per CDR3 protein. The sample has approximately 220,000 distinct CDR3 sequences, 20% to 30% seen once; the top ten hold under 8%. Input material: blood, either unsorted or a sorted T cell fraction (not recorded which). The receptors shown here come from a male donor with ankylosing spondylitis or in good health (not recorded which).

The rearrangement links TRBV9 to TRBJ2-2; D could derive from TRBD1 or TRBD2 (5 bases each). Germline V gives CDR1 SGDLS, CDR2 YYNGEE. The CDR3 extends over 16 amino acids. V dropped 0 bases and J dropped 2 bases, with 11 bases sitting between them. For the CDR3, the DNA is TGTGCCAGCAGCGTAGGACCTGGGGGAAACACCGGGGAGCTGTTTTTT. Amino acid sequence: CASSVGPGGNTGELFF.

This chain uses TRBV7-2 with TRBJ1-1, with TRBD1 matching 7 bases. Germline CDR1 reads SGHTA; CDR2 reads FQGNSA. The junction had 16 bases not matched to a gene; V was cut back by 7 bases and J by 11 bases. The CDR3 has 14 amino acids. CDR3 in amino acids: CTSTLGQTNAMAFF. The CDR3 DNA reads TGTACCAGCACCTTGGGACAGACAAACGCTATGGCTTTCTTT.

The rearrangement links TRBV7-9 to TRBJ2-7; perhaps TRBD1 as D (6 bases). CDR1 SEHNR and CDR2 FQNEAQ come from the germline V gene (reference sequence). The CDR3 contains 14 residues. The V gene lost 5 bases and the J gene lost 2 bases, with 13 bases spanning the gap. CDR3 protein: CASSPNRAPYEQYF. DNA of the CDR3: TGTGCCAGCAGCCCAAACAGGGCACCCTACGAGCAGTACTTC. The full variable domain, completed using reference TRBV7-9 and TRBJ2-7, is DTGVSQNPRHKITKRGQNVTFRCDPISEHNRLYWYRQTLGQGPEFLTYFQNEAQLEKSRLLSDRFSAERPKGSFSTLEIQRTEQGDSAMYLCASSPNRAPYEQYFGPGTRLTVT.

This clonotype was counted many times. V usage is TRBV2 and J usage is TRBJ1-5; D not certain. The CDR3 runs to 14 residues. Looked up from germline, CDR1 is SNHLY and CDR2 is FYNNEI. The V end lost 6 bases, the J end lost 0 bases, and 9 bases lay between the germline ends. CDR3 residues: CASSASNSNQPQHF. For the CDR3, the DNA is TGTGCCAGCAGCGCCTCGAATAGCAATCAGCCCCAGCATTTT.

This clonotype was observed at least ten times. The rearrangement joins TRBV27 to TRBJ2-2; 14 bases fit TRBD2. The germline CDR1 and CDR2 sequences are MNHEY and SMNVEV (reference sequence). With V trimmed by 2 bases and J by 6 bases, 8 bases remained unmatched. This CDR3 region has 18 residues. This CDR3 reads CASSLKRLAGGPAGELFF. The CDR3, as DNA: TGTGCCAGCAGTTTAAAACGACTAGCGGGAGGGCCAGCCGGGGAGCTGTTTTTT.

In this sample, this clonotype turned up many times. This chain connects TRBV29-1 to TRBJ2-3; TRBD1 aligns across 8 bases. The CDR3 covers 12 residues. Trimming removed 7 bases from V and 4 bases from J; junction bases left unmatched: 4. Germline CDR1 reads SQVTM; CDR2 reads ANQGSEA. The CDR3 DNA reads as TGCAGCGGCAGGGGGCAAGCAGATACGCAGTATTTT. This codes for CSGRGQADTQYF.

The chain recombines TRBV6-5 with TRBJ1-1; a weak D match, TRBD1 (6 bases). CDR1 and CDR2 (germline): MNHEY, SVGAGI. Trimming took 6 bases from V and 7 from J, leaving 12 bases between them. This CDR3 spans 12 amino acids. The CDR3 DNA is TGTGCCAGCAGCACCAGGACAGATGAAGCTTTCTTT. Translating gives CASSTRTDEAFF.

This clonotype was counted many times. At one boundary the junction diverges from the germline segment, which might be a read error. The chain is built from TRBV25-1 and TRBJ2-7; D may be TRBD1 or TRBD2 (5 bases each). The germline CDR1 and CDR2 sequences are MGHDK and SYGVNS. This CDR3 is 14 amino acids long. The CDR3 DNA is TGTGCCAGCAGTGAATGGGGCGGGTCCTTCGAGCAGTACTTC. As protein: CASSEWGGSFEQYF.